These 2 T cell receptor beta chains originate from one sample sequenced in a study of blood T cells in healthy people across ages. Primed by a sample-barcoded 5' primer and a J-beta primer mix, a second PCR proceeded for about 7 to 11 cycles. Via MiXCR, TCRdb re-called the 5' RACE reads, giving one row per CDR3 protein. The table lists approximately 730,000 distinct CDR3 sequences, less than 70% of them singletons, with about 42% in the top ten. The material sequenced was blood. The origin of the receptors is a man at least 80 years old in good health.

This clonotype was detected only a few times. This chain connects TRBV5-1 to TRBJ2-1, with 7 bases matching TRBD2. CDR3 size: 15 residues. Germline V gene sequence: CDR1 SGHRS, CDR2 YFSETQ. V dropped 2 bases and J dropped 4; count of bases not matched to a gene: 6. The CDR3 sequence: CASSFTSATYNEQFF. The CDR3 coding sequence is TGCGCCAGCAGCTTTACTAGCGCAACGTACAATGAGCAGTTCTTC.

This clonotype showed up just a few times. This chain joins TRBV5-1 and TRBJ2-5; D ambiguous. There are 11 residues in the CDR3. The V end lost 1 base, the J end lost 5 bases, and 3 bases lay between the germline ends. Looked up from germline, CDR1 is SGHRS and CDR2 is YFSETQ. CDR3 residues: CASSLFETQYF. The CDR3 coding sequence is TGCGCCAGCAGCTTGTTCGAGACCCAGTACTTC.